This TCR beta chain was profiled in a study of blood T cell repertoires in COVID-19. Study context: The origin of the acute and convalescent COVID-19 samples was the United States, Italy and Spain. PBMCs, B-cell-depleted T cells, or T cells were the source of the cDNA or gDNA that made up the material.

Methods used by the authors: From reference gene primer amplification, estimates of nucleated cell counts were derived. Sequenced by immunoSEQ multiplex PCR; TCRdb stores in-frame clones only, minus some. That table is the source of V, J and clone size, and D and trimming were worked out from the DNA. The sample yields 350,000 to 450,000 clones, about 88% seen once. Seattle patients were enrolled during active infection and followed longitudinally. J was trimmed by 1 base and V by 3 bases; bases with no gene match: 7. This CDR3 region has 16 residues. Germline V gives CDR1 LGHNA, CDR2 YSLEER. The genes are TRBV4-3 and TRBJ2-7; 9 positions match TRBD1. This receptor was identified in a woman aged 40 to 50 with COVID-19, enrolled during active disease. The sequencing input was peripheral blood. The CDR3 loop is CASSQATGGQSYEQYF. CDR3 sequence (DNA): TGCGCCAGCAGCCAGGCTACAGGGGGCCAATCCTACGAGCAGTACTTC.